These 28 T cell receptor beta chains share one sample of origin, sequenced in a study of cytomegalovirus exposure and HLA in healthy donors. Produced via immunoSEQ multiplex PCR; TCRdb's table is partial and in-frame only. The repertoire holds fewer than 120,000 clones, with more than 70% as singletons. The specimen sequenced was PBMCs. These receptors came from a woman aged 18-29 years in good health and CMV-seronegative.

This clone was seen a single time. The chain employs TRBV12-1 and TRBJ2-7; the D call in the table, TRBD1, was not verified against the DNA. TRBV12-1 corresponds to a pseudogene. The CDR3 length is 17 residues. Written as DNA, the CDR3 is TGTGCCAGCAGCTTTAACCTTAGACAGGGGGAGTCCTACGAGCAGTACTTC. Amino acids: CASSFNLRQGESYEQYF.

The chain is built from TRBV7-2 and TRBJ2-3; 7 nucleotides line up with TRBD2. The CDR3 covers 14 residues. The trim removed 5 bases at V and 1 base at J, leaving 3 bases unmatched. Looked up from germline, CDR1 is SGHTA and CDR2 is FQGNSA. The CDR3: CASSTRGGTDTQYF. The CDR3 region has the DNA TGTGCCAGCAGCACCCGGGGGGGCACAGATACGCAGTATTTT.

CDR3 bases: TGCGCCAGCAGCTTGGTTCCAGCGGGGGGGCCCTACGAGCAGTACTTC. Its translation: CASSLVPAGGPYEQYF. The chain recombines TRBV5-1 with TRBJ2-7; 10 bases match TRBD2. This CDR3 is built from 16 residues. Germline CDR1 is SGHRS and CDR2 is YFSETQ. V dropped 0 bases and J dropped 2; count of bases not matched to a gene: 5.

This chain connects TRBV7-9 to TRBJ2-7, with D tentatively TRBD2 (5 bases). V shed 7 bases and J shed 6 bases, with 19 bases lying between them. The CDR3 length is 14 residues. Germline-derived CDR1 and CDR2 are SEHNR and FQNEAQ (reference sequence). Here the CDR3 DNA reads TGTGCCAGCACCCCACGGTCGGGAATAGGCGAGCAGTACTTC. Translated, it gives CASTPRSGIGEQYF.

The gene calls are TRBV5-1 and TRBJ2-3; D gene uncertain. CDR3 length equals 12 residues. Trimming cost V 0 bases and J 5 bases, with 4 bases left between them. From germline, CDR1 is SGHRS and CDR2 YFSETQ. CDR3 sequence reads: CASSLAQDTQYF. As DNA, the CDR3 is TGCGCCAGCAGCTTGGCCCAAGATACGCAGTATTTT.

The chain joins TRBV28 to TRBJ2-1; TRBD1 agrees at 8 bases. This CDR3 is built from 14 residues. CDR1 is MDHEN and CDR2 is SYDVKM in the germline V gene. V gave up 5 bases and J gave up 2 bases; unmatched junction bases: 2. Here the CDR3 DNA reads TGTGCCAGCAGTGCGGACAGGGCCTACAATGAGCAGTTCTTC. As protein: CASSADRAYNEQFF.

The CDR3 here is CASSVGTGRDTQYF. CDR3 in DNA: TGTGCCAGTAGTGTTGGGACAGGGAGGGATACGCAGTATTTT. V is TRBV19 and J is TRBJ2-3, with 9 nucleotides matching TRBD1. J lost 6 bases, V lost 5 bases, and 6 bases had no gene match. CDR1 and CDR2 (germline): LNHDA, SQIVND (reference sequence). This CDR3 is 14 amino acids long.

The V gene is TRBV6-4, the J gene TRBJ2-3; TRBD2 aligns across 11 bases. Trimming at V came to 2 bases and at J to 6 bases, leaving 7 bases not matched to a gene. Germline V gene data show CDR1 as MRHNA and CDR2 as SNTAGT. The CDR3 is 16 residues long. CDR3 sequence (DNA): TGTGCCAGCAGTGACGAGGGACTAGCGGCCCGGGATACGCAGTATTTT. This encodes CASSDEGLAARDTQYF.

This chain links TRBV14 with TRBJ2-7; 8 bases are a match to TRBD2. The J segment lost 4 bases and the V segment lost 0 bases, leaving 8 bases of the junction unmatched. CDR3 length: 16 residues. CDR1 is SGHDN, CDR2 FVKESK, per germline. Written as DNA, the CDR3 is TGTGCCAGCAGCCAAGATAGGATAGCGGGAAGTTACGAGCAGTACTTC. Translating it yields CASSQDRIAGSYEQYF. The whole variable domain, filled in from reference TRBV14 and TRBJ2-7, reads EAGVTQFPSHSVIEKGQTVTLRCDPISGHDNLYWYRRVMGKEIKFLLHFVKESKQDESGMPNNRFLAERTGGTYSTLKVQPAELEDSGVYFCASSQDRIAGSYEQYFGPGTRLTVT.

V and J are TRBV19 and TRBJ1-5; D perhaps matches TRBD1 (5 bases). This CDR3 is 15 amino acids long. Germline V gene lookup returns CDR1 LNHDA and CDR2 SQIVND (reference sequence). Trimming pared 0 bases from V and 4 bases from J, leaving 10 bases between. DNA of the CDR3: TGTGCCAGTAGTATAGAGGGCAGGGCTAATCAGCCCCAGCATTTT. This codes for CASSIEGRANQPQHF.

Only one count was recorded for this clone. This sequence joins TRBV7-9 and TRBJ1-1; 7 bases match TRBD1. This CDR3 contains 14 residues. Per the germline V gene, CDR1 is SEHNR and CDR2 is FQNEAQ (reference sequence). The V and J ends lost 1 base and 8 bases, in that order; junction bases with no gene match: 7. CDR3 bases: TGTGCCAGCAGCTTAGGACAGGGTTACCTAGAAGCTTTCTTT. Translating it yields CASSLGQGYLEAFF. Variable domain in full (rest from reference TRBV7-9 and TRBJ1-1): DTGVSQNPRHKITKRGQNVTFRCDPISEHNRLYWYRQTLGQGPEFLTYFQNEAQLEKSRLLSDRFSAERPKGSFSTLEIQRTEQGDSAMYLCASSLGQGYLEAFFGQGTRLTVV.

This clone is a singleton in its sample. The rearrangement links TRBV29-1 to TRBJ2-3, with D possibly being TRBD1 (6 bases). Germline V gene lookup returns CDR1 SQVTM and CDR2 ANQGSEA. V was clipped by 6 bases and J by 2 bases, with 15 bases between them. The CDR3 has 14 amino acids. The CDR3 here is CSVNFGTPTDTQYF. CDR3 bases: TGCAGCGTAAACTTCGGGACACCCACAGATACGCAGTATTTT.

With regard to this clone: One end of the junction does not line up with germline, which may come from a read error. The chain couples TRBV7-2 to TRBJ2-5; a possible D gene is TRBD2 (6 bases). Germline V gives CDR1 SGHTA, CDR2 FQGNSA. The CDR3 totals 14 residues. CDR3 region: CATSPAGWRETQYF. The CDR3 nucleotides are TGTGCCACCAGCCCAGCGGGCTGGAGGGAGACCCAGTACTTC.

This chain connects TRBV4-3 to TRBJ2-7, with D unresolved. The ends were cut back, 4 bases at V and 2 bases at J, with 15 bases in the middle. Per germline, CDR1 LGHNA and CDR2 YSLEER. This CDR3 is built from 15 residues. The CDR3 is CASSLRYTAAYEQYF. CDR3 DNA: TGCGCCAGCAGCCTAAGATACACAGCCGCCTACGAGCAGTACTTC.

This clone was counted once. The chain joins TRBV4-1 to TRBJ2-7; the D is unclear. The CDR3 covers 18 residues. Trimming left V 3 bases short and J 4 bases short, with 25 bases between. Germline values: CDR1 MGHRA, CDR2 YSYEKL. The CDR3 sequence is CASSHSLEFIQAKYEQYF. In DNA form, the CDR3 reads TGCGCCAGCAGCCATAGTTTGGAGTTTATCCAAGCAAAATACGAGCAGTACTTC.

In this sample, this clone turned up once. The J gene is TRBJ2-5, the V gene TRBV4-1; 13 positions match TRBD2. The germline V gene encodes CDR1 MGHRA and CDR2 YSYEKL. CDR3 length: 15 residues. V shed 5 bases, J shed 5 bases, and the junction held 5 bases outside the gene matches. This chain's CDR3 is CASSAGLAGLETQYF. The CDR3 region has the DNA TGCGCCAGCAGCGCGGGACTAGCGGGACTGGAGACCCAGTACTTC.

V gene TRBV7-4 combines with J gene TRBJ1-2; maybe TRBD1 (6 bases). Germline V gene lookup returns CDR1 SGHVT and CDR2 SQSDAQ. The CDR3 is made up of 15 amino acids. Trimming took off 5 bases at V and 2 bases at J, with 15 bases between the two ends. CDR3 residues: CASSPRTDRNYGYTF. The CDR3 DNA is TGTGCCAGCAGCCCCCGGACAGACCGAAACTATGGCTACACCTTC. The complete variable domain, with remaining parts taken from reference TRBV7-4 and TRBJ1-2, reads GAGVSQSPRYKVAKRGRDVALRCDSISGHVTLYWYRQTLGQGSEVLTYSQSDAQRDKSGRPSGRFSAERPERSVSTLKIQRTEQGDSAVYLCASSPRTDRNYGYTFGSGTRLTVV.

This chain uses TRBV7-8 with TRBJ2-7, with a tentative D call TRBD1 (6 bases). Germline CDR1 is SGHVS and CDR2 is FQNEAQ. Trimming removed 6 bases at V and 1 base at J, with 7 bases between. The CDR3 has 12 residues. CDR3 sequence (DNA): TGTGCCAGCAGACAGGGTTCCTACGAGCAGTACTTC. Translation gives CASRQGSYEQYF.

The CDR3 bases are TGTGCCTGGAGTGCGGGAGCAACTAATGAAAAACTGTTTTTT. This sequence encodes CAWSAGATNEKLFF. V is TRBV30 and J is TRBJ1-4; D gene unclear. This CDR3 is 14 amino acids long. Germline assignment: CDR1 GTSNPN and CDR2 SVGIG (reference sequence). The V gene lost 1 base and the J gene lost 0 bases, with 6 bases spanning the gap.

The CDR3 sequence is CASSSYRGGNEKLFF. CDR3 nucleotide sequence: TGTGCCAGCAGCAGTTACAGGGGTGGAAATGAAAAACTGTTTTTT. The gene calls are TRBV11-2 and TRBJ1-4; the match to TRBD1 covers 7 bases. CDR1 and CDR2 (germline): SGHAT, FQNNGV. The CDR3 has 15 amino acids. Trimming at V came to 5 bases and at J to 5 bases, leaving 8 bases not matched to a gene.

The V call is TRBV7-2, the J call TRBJ2-7, with D maybe TRBD1 (7 bases). Per the germline V gene, CDR1 is SGHTA and CDR2 is FQGNSA. V was clipped by 5 bases and J by 7 bases, with 9 bases between them. This CDR3 has 11 residues. Here the CDR3 reads CASSPGGEQYF. In DNA form, the CDR3 reads TGTGCCAGCAGCCCAGGGGGGGAGCAGTACTTC.

The chain couples TRBV10-3 to TRBJ1-2; D is possibly TRBD1 (6 bases). The V gene's germline CDR1 is ENHRY and CDR2 SYGVKD. With 11 bases removed from V and 0 bases from J, the gap between germline ends came to 13 bases. The CDR3 sequence is 13 residues long. Here the CDR3 reads CAARQEANYGYTF. CDR3 coding DNA: TGTGCCGCACGACAGGAAGCTAACTATGGCTACACCTTC.

The V gene is TRBV30, the J gene TRBJ1-2, with TRBD1 matching over 10 bases. The V segment lost 4 bases and the J segment 8 bases; nucleotides outside the gene matches: 7. Germline V gene data show CDR1 as GTSNPN and CDR2 as SVGIG (reference sequence). The CDR3 runs 13 residues. CDR3 region: CAWTPGTGDGYTF. DNA for the CDR3: TGTGCCTGGACCCCCGGGACAGGGGACGGCTACACCTTC.

The chain combines TRBV7-8 with TRBJ2-1; 8 bases agree with TRBD1. This CDR3 is 15 amino acids long. Germline V gives CDR1 SGHVS, CDR2 FQNEAQ. With 2 bases clipped from V and 7 bases from J, the junction kept 7 bases outside the gene matches. CDR3 nucleotide sequence: TGTGCCAGCAGCTTACTCCAGGGGGCGAGTAATGAGCAGTTCTTC. It codes for CASSLLQGASNEQFF.

The chain recombines TRBV5-1 with TRBJ2-2, with D maybe TRBD1 (5 bases). Germline loops: CDR1 SGHRS, CDR2 YFSETQ. CDR3 length: 13 residues. V lost 7 bases and J 1 base, leaving 8 bases between the germline ends. CDR3 residues: CASRQWNTGELFF. CDR3 coding DNA: TGCGCCAGCCGACAGTGGAACACCGGGGAGCTGTTTTTT. Together with reference TRBV5-1 and TRBJ2-2, the CDR3 gives the full variable domain: KAGVTQTPRYLIKTRGQQVTLSCSPISGHRSVSWYQQTPGQGLQFLFEYFSETQRNKGNFPGRFSGRQFSNSRSEMNVSTLELGDSALYLCASRQWNTGELFFGEGSRLTVL.

The chain recombines TRBV30 with TRBJ2-5; 8 bases align to TRBD2. Germline CDR1 reads GTSNPN; CDR2 reads SVGIG (reference sequence). J lost 4 bases, V lost 0 bases, and 19 bases had no gene match. The CDR3 spans 19 residues. The CDR3 sequence: CAWSVWMISGGGFRETQYF. DNA of the CDR3: TGTGCCTGGAGTGTTTGGATGATCAGTGGCGGGGGGTTTAGAGAGACCCAGTACTTC.

The chain recombines TRBV2 with TRBJ1-2; 9 nucleotides align to TRBD1. This CDR3 contains 20 residues. Germline V gene data show CDR1 as SNHLY and CDR2 as FYNNEI. V lost 7 bases and J lost 8; bases outside the gene matches: 29. This chain's CDR3 is CASKREVDGQGPGLWRGYTF. CDR3 in DNA: TGTGCCAGCAAACGGGAAGTCGACGGACAGGGGCCCGGTCTTTGGCGGGGCTACACCTTC.

The chain carries TRBV10-3 and TRBJ2-7; 10 bases are shared with TRBD1. Germline values: CDR1 ENHRY, CDR2 SYGVKD. The CDR3 spans 14 residues. V lost 7 bases, J lost 5 bases, and 8 bases stayed unmatched. The CDR3 bases are TGTGCCATCACCGCGGGACAGGGGCGAGACGAGCAGTACTTC. Translated: CAITAGQGRDEQYF.